This T cell receptor (beta chain) was recorded in a study of shared clonotypes between healthy human individuals. On the study more broadly: For every donor, three CD4 naive, three CD4 memory, two CD8 naive and one CD8 memory plates were used.

CD45RA-negative memory and CD45RA+ naive subsets were split from the CD4+ cells. The data were produced by immunoSEQ multiplex PCR, yet TCRdb's version contains in-frame clones alone and is incomplete. This sample yields a few hundred thousand clones, of which around four fifths are seen a single time; more than 9% belongs to the top ten. Of note for this clone: Its antigen is unidentified.

Study results and limitations: The naive CD4 repertoires of a handful of donors were compared, and approximately 5% of clonotypes were shared.

This CDR3 has 12 amino acids. From germline, CDR1 is SGDLS and CDR2 YYNGEE. Trimming removed 0 bases at V and 10 bases at J, with 8 bases between. The clonotype originates from a man aged 25-45 years in good health. The chain couples TRBV9 to TRBJ2-1; D gene uncertain. The sample consisted of memory CD4+ T cells sorted from blood. Subset specified: CD45RA-negative fraction. CDR3 in amino acids: CASSVGVGEQFF. CDR3 coding DNA: TGTGCCAGCAGCGTAGGGGTAGGCGAGCAGTTCTTC.